Listed here are 2 T cell receptor beta chains from one sample, sequenced in a study of neurological immune-mediated disorders. TCRdb ran MiXCR on the 5' RACE reads and lists one entry per CDR3 protein. Among tens of thousands of distinct CDR3 sequences listed, 10% were seen once. The sample was PBMCs. These receptors were collected from a woman younger than 45 with HTLV-1-associated myelopathy (HAM/TSP).

In its sample, this clonotype was seen many times. The DNA for the CDR3 is TGCGCCAGCAGCTTGAGCTACGGGACAGGAGGCTCGGAGGGCTACACCTTC. Encoded protein: CASSLSYGTGGSEGYTF. The genes are TRBV5-1 and TRBJ1-2; 8 nucleotides line up with TRBD1. Per the germline V gene, CDR1 is SGHRS and CDR2 is YFSETQ. V gave up 1 base and J gave up 8 bases; unmatched junction bases: 16. The CDR3 totals 17 residues.

This clonotype was detected many times. This chain joins TRBV2 and TRBJ1-2; the D is unclear. V lost 3 bases, J lost 2 bases, and 7 bases lay in between. CDR3 size: 13 residues. Germline assignment: CDR1 SNHLY and CDR2 FYNNEI. CDR3 region: CASSDPGNYGYTF. The CDR3 nucleotides are TGTGCCAGCAGTGATCCCGGGAACTATGGCTACACCTTC. The full variable domain, in which reference TRBV2 and TRBJ1-2 provide the parts outside the CDR3, is EPEVTQTPSHQVTQMGQEVILRCVPISNHLYFYWYRQILGQKVEFLVSFYNNEISEKSEIFDDQFSVERPDGSNFTLKIRSTKLEDSAMYFCASSDPGNYGYTFGSGTRLTVV.